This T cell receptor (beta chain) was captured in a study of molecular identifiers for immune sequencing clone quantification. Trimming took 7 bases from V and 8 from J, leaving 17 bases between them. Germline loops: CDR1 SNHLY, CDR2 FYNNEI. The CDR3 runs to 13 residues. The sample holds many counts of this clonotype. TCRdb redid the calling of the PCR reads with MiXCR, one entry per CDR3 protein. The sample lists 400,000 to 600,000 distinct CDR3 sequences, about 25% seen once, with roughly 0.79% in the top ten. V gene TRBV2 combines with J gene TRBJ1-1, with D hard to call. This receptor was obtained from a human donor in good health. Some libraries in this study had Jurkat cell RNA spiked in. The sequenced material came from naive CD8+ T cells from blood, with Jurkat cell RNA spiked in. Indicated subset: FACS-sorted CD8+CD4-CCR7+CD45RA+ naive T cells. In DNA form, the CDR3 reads TGTGCCAGCACCAGAAGGCCGCAAGGGGAAGCTTTCTTT. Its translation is CASTRRPQGEAFF.